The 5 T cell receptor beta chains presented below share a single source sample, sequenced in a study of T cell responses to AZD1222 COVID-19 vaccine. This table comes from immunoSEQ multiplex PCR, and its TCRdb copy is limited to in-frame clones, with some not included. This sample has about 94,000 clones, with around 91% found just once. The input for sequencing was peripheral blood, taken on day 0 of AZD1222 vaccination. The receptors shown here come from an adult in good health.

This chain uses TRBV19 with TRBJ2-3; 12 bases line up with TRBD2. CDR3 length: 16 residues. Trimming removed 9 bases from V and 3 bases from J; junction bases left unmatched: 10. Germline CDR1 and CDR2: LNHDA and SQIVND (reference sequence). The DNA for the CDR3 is TGTGCCAGCCGATTAACTAGCGGGGGGACGACAGATACGCAGTATTTT. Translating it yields CASRLTSGGTTDTQYF.

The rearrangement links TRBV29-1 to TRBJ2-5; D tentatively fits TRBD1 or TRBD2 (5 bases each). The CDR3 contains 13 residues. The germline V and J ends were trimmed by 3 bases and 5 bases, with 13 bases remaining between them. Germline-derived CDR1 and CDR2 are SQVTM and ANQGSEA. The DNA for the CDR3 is TGCAGCGTTGATCGGGGAGCAGGGGAGACCCAGTACTTC. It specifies CSVDRGAGETQYF.

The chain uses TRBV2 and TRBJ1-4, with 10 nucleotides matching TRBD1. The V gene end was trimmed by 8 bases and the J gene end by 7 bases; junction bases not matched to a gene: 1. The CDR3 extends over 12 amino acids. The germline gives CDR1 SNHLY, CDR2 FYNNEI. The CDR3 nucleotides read TGTGCCAGCGGGACAGGGGTTGAAAAACTGTTTTTT. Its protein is CASGTGVEKLFF.

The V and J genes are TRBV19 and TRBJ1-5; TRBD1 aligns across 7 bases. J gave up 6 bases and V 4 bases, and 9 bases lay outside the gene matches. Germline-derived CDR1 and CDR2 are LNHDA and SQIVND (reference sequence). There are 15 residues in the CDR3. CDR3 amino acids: CASSSVGQGGQPQHF. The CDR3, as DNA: TGTGCCAGTAGTAGCGTCGGGCAGGGGGGTCAGCCCCAGCATTTT.

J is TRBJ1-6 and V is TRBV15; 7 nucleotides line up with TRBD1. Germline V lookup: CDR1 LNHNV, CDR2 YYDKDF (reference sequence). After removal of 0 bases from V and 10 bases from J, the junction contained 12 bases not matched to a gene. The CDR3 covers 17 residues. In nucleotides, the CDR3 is TGTGCCACCAGCAGAGATCAAGGGGGACAGAGGGTCTCACCCCTCCACTTT. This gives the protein CATSRDQGGQRVSPLHF.